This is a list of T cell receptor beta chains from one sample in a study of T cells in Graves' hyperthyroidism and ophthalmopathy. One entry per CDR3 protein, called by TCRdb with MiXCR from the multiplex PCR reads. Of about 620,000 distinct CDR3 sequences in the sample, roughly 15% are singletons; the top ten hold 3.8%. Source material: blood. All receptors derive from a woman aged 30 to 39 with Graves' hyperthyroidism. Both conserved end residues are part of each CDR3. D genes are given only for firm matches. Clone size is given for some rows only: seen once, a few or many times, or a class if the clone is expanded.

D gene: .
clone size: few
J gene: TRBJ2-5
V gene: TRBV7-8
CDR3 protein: CASSLEVAPVSETQYF
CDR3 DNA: TGTGCCAGCAGCTTAGAGGTGGCTCCTGTCTCAGAGACCCAGTACTTC

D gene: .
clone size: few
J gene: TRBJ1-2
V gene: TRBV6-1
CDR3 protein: CASSESAWGRNYGYTF
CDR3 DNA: TGTGCCAGCAGTGAAAGCGCCTGGGGTAGGAACTATGGCTACACCTTC

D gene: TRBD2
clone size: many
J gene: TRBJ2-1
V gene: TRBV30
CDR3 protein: CAWATGTSDYNEQFF
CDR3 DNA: TGTGCCTGGGCCACCGGGACTAGCGACTACAATGAGCAGTTCTTC

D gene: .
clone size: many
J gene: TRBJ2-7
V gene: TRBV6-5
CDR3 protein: CASSYSGGLAREQYF
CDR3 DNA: TGTGCCAGCAGTTACTCGGGGGGGCTAGCCCGGGAGCAGTACTTC

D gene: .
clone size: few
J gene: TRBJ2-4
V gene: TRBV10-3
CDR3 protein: CAISEGGKNIQYF
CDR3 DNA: TGTGCCATCAGTGAGGGGGGCAAAAACATTCAGTACTTC

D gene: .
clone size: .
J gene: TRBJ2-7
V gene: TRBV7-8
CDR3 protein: CASTQTRGSYEQYF
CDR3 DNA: TGTGCCAGCACCCAGACACGAGGCTCCTACGAGCAGTACTTC

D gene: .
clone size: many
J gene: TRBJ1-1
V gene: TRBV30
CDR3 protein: CAWSAQARTEAFF
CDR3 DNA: TGTGCCTGGAGTGCACAGGCCCGCACTGAAGCTTTCTTT

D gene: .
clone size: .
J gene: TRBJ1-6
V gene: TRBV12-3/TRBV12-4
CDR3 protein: CASRGGGSGDSPLHF
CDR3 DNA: TGTGCCAGCAGGGGGGGGGGGTCGGGTGATTCACCCCTCCACTTT

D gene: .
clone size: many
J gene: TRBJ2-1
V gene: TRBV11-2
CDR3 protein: CASSLRVGRTGNEQFF
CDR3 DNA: TGTGCCAGCAGCTTGAGGGTCGGACGGACTGGTAATGAGCAGTTCTTC

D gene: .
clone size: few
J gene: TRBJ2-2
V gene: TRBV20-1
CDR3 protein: CSAREGERPNTGELFF
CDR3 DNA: TGCAGTGCTAGAGAAGGAGAGCGGCCTAACACCGGGGAGCTGTTTTTT

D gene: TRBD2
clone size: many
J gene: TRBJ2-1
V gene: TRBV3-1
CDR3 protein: CASSQGVSGRGNEQFF
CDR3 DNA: TGTGCCAGCAGCCAAGGGGTAAGCGGGAGAGGCAATGAGCAGTTCTTC

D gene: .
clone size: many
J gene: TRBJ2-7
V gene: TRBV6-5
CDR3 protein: CASSSPGRKSYEQYF
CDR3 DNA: TGTGCCAGCAGTTCCCCGGGACGGAAGTCCTACGAGCAGTACTTC

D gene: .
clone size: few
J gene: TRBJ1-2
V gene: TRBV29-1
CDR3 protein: CSVGGVYLLNYGYTF
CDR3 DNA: TGCAGCGTTGGAGGGGTCTACCTTCTAAACTATGGCTACACCTTC

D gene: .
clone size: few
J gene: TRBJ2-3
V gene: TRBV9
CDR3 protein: CATTQGSNTDTQYF
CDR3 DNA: TGTGCCACCACACAGGGTTCCAACACAGATACGCAGTATTTT

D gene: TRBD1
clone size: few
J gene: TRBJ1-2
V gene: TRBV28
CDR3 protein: CASSHGMGQGAGCTF
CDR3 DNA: TGTGCCAGCAGTCACGGAATGGGACAGGGGGCTGGCTGCACCTTC

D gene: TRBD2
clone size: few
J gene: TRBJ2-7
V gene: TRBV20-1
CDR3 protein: CSARDFRDYVYEQYF
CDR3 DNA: TGCAGTGCTAGGGATTTCCGGGACTACGTTTACGAGCAGTACTTC

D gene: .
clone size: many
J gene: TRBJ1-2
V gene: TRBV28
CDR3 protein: CASSLPQTYGYTF
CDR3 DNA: TGTGCCAGCAGTCTACCCCAGACCTATGGCTACACCTTC

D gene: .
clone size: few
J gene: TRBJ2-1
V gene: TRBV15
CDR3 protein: CATSRDMPSAGRQFF
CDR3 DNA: TGTGCCACCAGCAGAGATATGCCCTCGGCAGGACGTCAGTTCTTC